A single sample gave rise to the 30 T cell receptor beta chains below, sequenced in a study of cytomegalovirus exposure and HLA in healthy donors (dated by TCRdb to about 2017). The library relied on the immunoSEQ multiplex PCR assay. For the multiplex PCR, a mixture combining 60 forward primers for TCR Vbeta segments and 13 reverse primers for TCR Jbeta segments was used. TCRdb limited this immuneACCESS table to in-frame rearrangements with V and J called. A share of clones is missing; checked studies link under half to unresolved V genes, and the rest is unexplained. Within this sample are 200,000 or so clones, with over 70% of them counted one time only. 3% to 4% of the sample goes to the ten largest clones. Input material: PBMCs. Every receptor here comes from a man over 45 in good health and CMV-seronegative.

The rearrangement joins TRBV4-1 to TRBJ2-2; 8 nucleotides match TRBD2. V lost 2 bases, J lost 8 bases, and 10 bases stayed unmatched. This CDR3 is built from 16 residues. Germline assignment: CDR1 MGHRA and CDR2 YSYEKL. The CDR3 protein is CASSQLTGGRSGELFF. The CDR3 nucleotides are TGCGCCAGCAGCCAACTAACGGGGGGGCGGTCTGGGGAGCTGTTTTTT.

The J gene is TRBJ2-7, the V gene TRBV29-1; a weak D match, TRBD2 (6 bases). This CDR3 has 15 amino acids. The germline CDR1 and CDR2 sequences are SQVTM and ANQGSEA. V was shortened by 4 bases and J by 7 bases, with 23 bases between the two germline ends. CDR3 sequence: CSVGGRGTTLREQYF. In DNA form, the CDR3 reads TGCAGCGTTGGAGGGCGGGGAACAACTCTCCGGGAGCAGTACTTC.

Comment on this clone: An end of the junction does not agree with germline; a read error may underlie this. The J gene is TRBJ1-2, the V gene TRBV7-3; D might be TRBD1 (6 bases). This CDR3 is built from 12 residues. The germline CDR1 and CDR2 sequences are SGHTA and FQGTGA. The CDR3 reads CASSLGNGDTYF. The CDR3 DNA follows: TGTGCCAGCAGCTTAGGGAATGGGGACACCTACTTC.

This chain links TRBV28 with TRBJ2-7; D possibly corresponds to TRBD2 (7 bases). The length of the CDR3 is 16 residues. V lost 5 bases, J lost 3 bases, and 20 bases lay in between. Germline-derived CDR1 and CDR2 are MDHEN and SYDVKM. The CDR3 spells CASSGGGGGMVYEQYF. The CDR3 nucleotides are TGTGCCAGCAGTGGGGGCGGGGGAGGAATGGTCTACGAGCAGTACTTC.

The chain recombines TRBV27 with TRBJ2-5; D is possibly TRBD2 (6 bases). Germline V CDR1 and CDR2: MNHEY, SMNVEV (reference sequence). V lost 6 bases, J lost 7 bases, and 21 bases lay in between. The CDR3 runs 15 residues. The CDR3 DNA sequence: TGTGCCAGCAGGGGAGGACTATTGGGAGTTGGGACCCAGTACTTC. Translation gives CASRGGLLGVGTQYF.

The chain carries TRBV7-6 and TRBJ2-7; unclear D gene. Germline V gives CDR1 SGHVS, CDR2 FNYEAQ. The CDR3 spans 13 residues. Trimming removed 4 bases from V and 3 bases from J, with 10 bases in between. Written as DNA, the CDR3 is TGTGCCAGCAGCTACTATAAGTACTACGAGCAGTACTTC. Amino acids: CASSYYKYYEQYF. The full variable domain, in which reference TRBV7-6 and TRBJ2-7 provide the parts outside the CDR3, is GAGVSQSPRYKVTKRGQDVALRCDPISGHVSLYWYRQALGQGPEFLTYFNYEAQQDKSGLPNDRFSAERPEGSISTLTIQRTEQRDSAMYRCASSYYKYYEQYFGPGTRLTVT.

The chain joins TRBV5-1 to TRBJ1-3, with 7 nucleotides matching TRBD1. The V segment lost 4 bases and the J segment 4 bases; nucleotides outside the gene matches: 5. The CDR3 runs 14 residues. CDR1 SGHRS and CDR2 YFSETQ come from the germline V gene. The DNA for the CDR3 is TGCGCCAGCAGCCTAGGACAGGAAGGAAACACCATATATTTT. Its protein product is CASSLGQEGNTIYF.

This clone has a handful of counts. V and J are TRBV7-9 and TRBJ2-7, with 8 bases identical to TRBD1. Germline-derived CDR1 and CDR2 are SEHNR and FQNEAQ (reference sequence). With 0 bases clipped from V and 3 bases from J, the junction kept 4 bases outside the gene matches. The CDR3 runs to 15 residues. CDR3 nucleotides: TGTGCCAGCAGCTTAGCCGACAGGGGTTACTACGAGCAGTACTTC. Encoded protein: CASSLADRGYYEQYF.

The J gene is TRBJ2-5, the V gene TRBV10-3; 7 nucleotides match TRBD2. Germline V gene sequence: CDR1 ENHRY, CDR2 SYGVKD. The V gene end was trimmed by 6 bases and the J gene end by 1 base; junction bases not matched to a gene: 8. The CDR3 is made up of 15 amino acids. This CDR3 is CAISTGGTTQETQYF. CDR3 coding DNA: TGTGCCATCAGCACCGGAGGGACTACCCAAGAGACCCAGTACTTC.

The chain joins TRBV4-3 to TRBJ2-1; 8 bases are a match to TRBD1. Trimming removed 0 bases from V and 8 bases from J; junction bases left unmatched: 12. This CDR3 contains 17 residues. From germline, CDR1 is LGHNA and CDR2 YSLEER. Here the CDR3 DNA reads TGCGCCAGCAGCCAAGATGCAGGGGGCCCGGCGCCCGATGAGCAGTTCTTC. Protein product: CASSQDAGGPAPDEQFF.

The chain couples TRBV5-5 to TRBJ2-7; the D gene is possibly TRBD1 (6 bases). This CDR3 has 15 residues. V was clipped by 4 bases and J by 3 bases, with 17 bases between them. The germline CDR1 and CDR2 sequences are SGHKS and YYEKEE (reference sequence). CDR3 DNA sequence: TGTGCCAGCAGCGCGGCCGGGACATATCTCTACGAGCAGTACTTC. This translates into CASSAAGTYLYEQYF.

CDR3 nucleotides: TGCAGCGTTGGGCACGGACACTCCTACGAGCAGTACTTC. This encodes CSVGHGHSYEQYF. The chain uses TRBV29-1 and TRBJ2-7; maybe TRBD1 (5 bases). V shed 4 bases and J shed 0 bases, with 10 bases lying between them. Germline V gives CDR1 SQVTM, CDR2 ANQGSEA. The CDR3 runs to 13 residues.

The chain combines TRBV18 with TRBJ2-7; 8 bases agree with TRBD1. Germline loops: CDR1 KGHSH, CDR2 LQKENI. CDR3 size: 15 residues. V dropped 4 bases and J dropped 3; count of bases not matched to a gene: 8. This chain's CDR3 is CASSRLGQGLYEQYF. DNA for the CDR3: TGTGCCAGCTCACGCTTAGGACAGGGCCTCTACGAGCAGTACTTC.

This clone has only a few counts. The V gene is TRBV10-3, the J gene TRBJ1-3; perhaps TRBD1 as D (6 bases). Per germline, CDR1 ENHRY and CDR2 SYGVKD. The CDR3 is 15 residues long. Trimming took 6 bases from V and 3 from J, leaving 15 bases between them. The CDR3 loop reads CAISDPDRFGNTIYF. The CDR3 nucleotides read TGTGCCATCAGCGACCCCGACAGGTTTGGAAACACCATATATTTT.

The chain combines TRBV29-1 with TRBJ1-2; TRBD1 is a possible D gene (5 bases). This CDR3 has 13 residues. Germline values: CDR1 SQVTM, CDR2 ANQGSEA. Trimming took off 3 bases at V and 7 bases at J, with 15 bases between the two ends. As DNA, the CDR3 is TGCAGCGTTGAGAGGACAAATCGGCTTGGCTACACCTTC. Protein product: CSVERTNRLGYTF.

V and J are TRBV9 and TRBJ2-5, with a weak D call TRBD2 (5 bases). The germline gives CDR1 SGDLS, CDR2 YYNGEE. V shed 4 bases and J shed 4 bases, with 17 bases lying between them. The CDR3 totals 15 residues. For the CDR3, the DNA is TGTGCCAGCAGCAAAGTTAGCGCTGGTGGAGAGACCCAGTACTTC. It yields the protein CASSKVSAGGETQYF.

Worth noting for this clone: One end of the junction does not line up with germline, which may come from a read error. The V gene is TRBV15, the J gene TRBJ2-1; D may be TRBD1 (8 bases). The germline V gene has CDR1 LNHNV and CDR2 YYDKDF (reference sequence). The CDR3 contains 15 residues. This chain's CDR3 is CATRRAGQVYNEQFF. The CDR3 bases are TGTGCCACCAGAAGAGCGGGACAGGTATACAATGAGCAGTTCTTC.

V usage is TRBV2 and J usage is TRBJ2-7, with D perhaps TRBD1 (5 bases). V lost 3 bases and J 6 bases, leaving 15 bases between the germline ends. The CDR3 length is 14 residues. Germline-derived CDR1 and CDR2 are SNHLY and FYNNEI. The CDR3 here is CASSEVRFRGEQYF. Written as DNA, the CDR3 is TGTGCCAGCAGTGAGGTCCGGTTTAGGGGCGAGCAGTACTTC.

The chain has TRBV4-1 and TRBJ1-4; TRBD1 is a possible D gene (6 bases). CDR1 is MGHRA and CDR2 is YSYEKL in the germline V gene. The CDR3 is 17 amino acids. V dropped 5 bases and J dropped 3 bases, with 19 bases sitting between them. The CDR3 spells CASSEVGQGLANEKLFF. Written as DNA, the CDR3 is TGCGCCAGCAGCGAAGTTGGTCAGGGGCTAGCTAATGAAAAACTGTTTTTT.

The chain employs TRBV2 and TRBJ1-1; weak D call: TRBD1 (6 bases). The CDR3 loop spans 13 amino acids. Germline V lookup: CDR1 SNHLY, CDR2 FYNNEI. V was trimmed by 6 bases and J by 6 bases, leaving 14 bases between them. CDR3 amino acids: CASRTDSRAEAFF. The CDR3 DNA reads TGTGCCAGCAGAACGGACAGTCGGGCTGAAGCTTTCTTT.

CDR3 residues: CASSLEGDRGFHSPLHF. The CDR3 DNA sequence: TGCGCCAGCAGCTTGGAGGGGGACAGGGGTTTTCATTCACCCCTCCACTTT. The rearrangement links TRBV5-1 to TRBJ1-6; 10 positions match TRBD1. J gave up 8 bases and V 0 bases, and 8 bases lay outside the gene matches. The length of the CDR3 is 17 residues. The germline V gene encodes CDR1 SGHRS and CDR2 YFSETQ.

This clone was seen more than once but under ten times. The chain employs TRBV30 and TRBJ1-6; TRBD1 might be the D (5 bases). The CDR3 loop spans 11 amino acids. Germline V lookup: CDR1 GTSNPN, CDR2 SVGIG (reference sequence). V lost 5 bases and J lost 9, with 8 bases in between. The CDR3 DNA is TGTGCCTGGGGACATACTTCACCCCTCCACTTT. Protein product: CAWGHTSPLHF.

J is TRBJ2-2 and V is TRBV21-1; TRBD1 is the table's D call, not checked against the DNA. TRBV21-1 is recorded as a pseudogene. The CDR3 consists of 14 residues. Here the CDR3 DNA reads TGTGCCAGCAGCCCTCGACATCACACCGGGGAGCTGTTTTTT. Translated: CASSPRHHTGELFF.

The rearrangement joins TRBV9 to TRBJ1-4, with TRBD1 as a possible D gene (5 bases). With 0 bases removed from V and 7 bases from J, the gap between germline ends came to 16 bases. The CDR3 contains 16 residues. Germline loops: CDR1 SGDLS, CDR2 YYNGEE. CDR3 nucleotides: TGTGCCAGCAGCGTAGCGCCCTGGGGGAGGGGTGAAAAACTGTTTTTT. Translated, it gives CASSVAPWGRGEKLFF.

The chain combines TRBV7-2 with TRBJ1-3; TRBD1 aligns across 7 bases. Germline V lookup: CDR1 SGHTA, CDR2 FQGNSA. Trimming cost V 2 bases and J 2 bases; bases outside gene matches: 9. This CDR3 is built from 17 residues. This CDR3 reads CASSLRDSYLTGNTIYF. DNA for the CDR3: TGTGCCAGCAGCTTAAGGGACAGCTACCTTACTGGAAACACCATATATTTT.

The V gene is TRBV5-5, the J gene TRBJ1-3; possible D gene TRBD1, 6 bases. Looked up from germline, CDR1 is SGHKS and CDR2 is YYEKEE (reference sequence). CDR3 length: 18 residues. V was clipped by 1 base and J by 4 bases, with 21 bases between them. The CDR3 spells CASSLFGQTEIGGNTIYF. The CDR3 DNA reads TGTGCCAGCAGCTTGTTTGGACAGACGGAAATAGGGGGAAACACCATATATTTT.

The CDR3 here is CASSVVGAGEQFF. The CDR3 coding sequence is TGTGCCAGCAGCGTAGTGGGAGCAGGTGAGCAGTTCTTC. The chain recombines TRBV9 with TRBJ2-1; maybe TRBD2 (5 bases). The CDR3 totals 13 residues. Germline-derived CDR1 and CDR2 are SGDLS and YYNGEE. Trimming pared 0 bases from V and 9 bases from J, leaving 10 bases between.

The gene calls are TRBV4-1 and TRBJ2-6; D is uncertain. The V gene's germline CDR1 is MGHRA and CDR2 YSYEKL. This CDR3 is 17 amino acids long. The ends were cut back, 1 base at V and 4 bases at J, with 14 bases in the middle. The CDR3 protein is CASSQGSRATGANVLTF. The CDR3 bases are TGCGCCAGCAGCCAAGGATCCCGAGCGACCGGGGCCAACGTCCTGACTTTC.

The chain couples TRBV7-2 to TRBJ2-7, with 9 bases aligning to TRBD1. Germline assignment: CDR1 SGHTA and CDR2 FQGNSA. With 5 bases clipped from V and 6 bases from J, the junction kept 8 bases outside the gene matches. The length of the CDR3 is 14 residues. The CDR3 spells CASSRRDRATEQYF. DNA for the CDR3: TGTGCCAGCAGCCGCCGGGACAGGGCGACCGAGCAGTACTTC.

The CDR3 DNA reads as TGTGCCAGCAGTTTAAACCGACAGGGTGTAAGCGAGCAGTACTTC. It yields the protein CASSLNRQGVSEQYF. The V call is TRBV6-1, the J call TRBJ2-7, with TRBD1 matching 7 bases. The germline CDR1 and CDR2 sequences are MNHNS and SASEGT. CDR3 length equals 15 residues. The V gene end was trimmed by 5 bases and the J gene end by 6 bases; junction bases not matched to a gene: 13.